A selection of T cell receptor beta chains follows, all from one sample in a study of cytomegalovirus exposure and HLA in healthy donors. Measured with immunoSEQ multiplex PCR; TCRdb has only the in-frame clones, and not every one. Here the sample spans about 220,000 clones, approximately 90% being singletons. The sample comprised PBMCs. Receptors originate from a woman under 30 in good health and CMV-seronegative. Both conserved end residues are part of each CDR3. A D gene is named only where the DNA matches it firmly. Not every row has a clone size; where given, it reads once, few, many or a size class.

J: TRBJ2-1
V: TRBV27
size: once
D: TRBD1
DNA: TGTGCCAGCAGTTCCGGGACAGGGGCGTACAATGAGCAGTTCTTC
CDR3: CASSSGTGAYNEQFF

J: TRBJ2-7
V: TRBV5-1
size: few
D: .
DNA: TGCGCCAGCAGGAGCGGTGTAGTGTACGAGCAGTACTTC
CDR3: CASRSGVVYEQYF

J: TRBJ2-5
V: TRBV19
size: .
D: .
DNA: TGTGCCAGTAGTATTCGTCCTGCGGGATCCGGTGGGACCCAGTACTTC
CDR3: CASSIRPAGSGGTQYF

J: TRBJ1-3
V: TRBV5-4
size: .
D: .
DNA: TGTGCCAGCAACCAACAGGGAAATGGAAACACCATATATTTT
CDR3: CASNQQGNGNTIYF

J: TRBJ1-5
V: TRBV25-1
size: .
D: .
DNA: TGTGCCAGCAGTGATGTTCAGGGTTTCAATCAGCCCCAGCATTTT
CDR3: CASSDVQGFNQPQHF

J: TRBJ1-2
V: TRBV19
size: .
D: TRBD1
DNA: TGTGCCAGTAGTATACCAGGGGGCACGAATAGCTACACCTTC
CDR3: CASSIPGGTNSYTF

J: TRBJ1-2
V: TRBV12-5
size: .
D: .
DNA: TGTGCTAGTGGTTTGGACACAGGGGGCTACACCTTC
CDR3: CASGLDTGGYTF

J: TRBJ1-1
V: TRBV28
size: .
D: .
DNA: TGTGCCAGCAGTTTACGGGGGGAAGCTTTCTTT
CDR3: CASSLRGEAFF

J: TRBJ1-2
V: TRBV30
size: .
D: .
DNA: TGTGCCTGGCCCCAGGCAGGGTACGGCTACACCTTC
CDR3: CAWPQAGYGYTF

J: TRBJ2-7
V: TRBV6-1
size: once
D: TRBD1
DNA: TGTGCCAGCAGTGAATCGGTGGGACAGGGAGGTGTCGAGCAGTACTTC
CDR3: CASSESVGQGGVEQYF

J: TRBJ2-1
V: TRBV6-6
size: .
D: TRBD2
DNA: TGTGCCAGCAGTTACGGGGGACTAGCGGGAGAACTATGGCAGTTCTTC
CDR3: CASSYGGLAGELWQFF

J: TRBJ1-4
V: TRBV25-1
size: .
D: TRBD1
DNA: TGTGCCAGCAGTGAATGGGGGACAGCTAATGAAAAACTGTTTTTT
CDR3: CASSEWGTANEKLFF

J: TRBJ1-1
V: TRBV6-1
size: .
D: .
DNA: TGTGCCAGCAGTGAACTTGAGGGGACTTCCTTCGGTACTGAAGCTTTCTTT
CDR3: CASSELEGTSFGTEAFF

J: TRBJ1-2
V: TRBV28
size: .
D: TRBD1
DNA: TGTGCCAGCAGTACCCGGGACAGGGCTGGCTATGGCTACACCTTC
CDR3: CASSTRDRAGYGYTF

J: TRBJ1-1
V: TRBV5-1
size: .
D: .
DNA: TGCGCCAGCAGGTTCAGGGTTGGCGGGGACACTGAAGCTTTCTTT
CDR3: CASRFRVGGDTEAFF

J: TRBJ1-1
V: TRBV29-1
size: .
D: TRBD1
DNA: TGCAGCGTAGGGGACAGGGAAAGGGAAGCTTTCTTT
CDR3: CSVGDREREAFF

J: TRBJ2-7
V: TRBV5-4
size: .
D: .
DNA: TGTGCCAGCAGCTTAGGACAGTCCTACGAGCAGTACTTC
CDR3: CASSLGQSYEQYF

J: TRBJ2-5
V: TRBV19
size: .
D: TRBD2
DNA: TGTGCCAGTAGCTATAGACTAGCGGGAGTTAATGAGACCCAGTACTTC
CDR3: CASSYRLAGVNETQYF

J: TRBJ2-7
V: TRBV9
size: .
D: .
DNA: TGTGCCAGCAGCGTTGGACCCAGGGGTATCTACGAGCAGTACTTC
CDR3: CASSVGPRGIYEQYF

J: TRBJ2-7
V: TRBV10-2
size: .
D: TRBD1
DNA: TGCGCCAGCAAGGGACAGGGGGAGACCTACGAGCAGTACTTC
CDR3: CASKGQGETYEQYF

J: TRBJ2-5
V: TRBV5-1
size: .
D: TRBD2
DNA: TGCGCCAGCAGCTTGGAGGGACTAGCGGGAGCTGAAGAGACCCAGTACTTC
CDR3: CASSLEGLAGAEETQYF

J: TRBJ1-1
V: TRBV30
size: .
D: .
DNA: TGTGCCTGGAGGCCAGGGGTGAGCACTGAAGCTTTCTTT
CDR3: CAWRPGVSTEAFF

J: TRBJ1-2
V: TRBV5-4
size: .
D: .
DNA: TGTGCCAGCAGCCGAGGCTCGAGGGGGTGGTTTGGCTACACCTTC
CDR3: CASSRGSRGWFGYTF

J: TRBJ2-1
V: TRBV11-2
size: once
D: TRBD1
DNA: TGTGCCAGCAGCCACGACAGGGTTTCGGACAATGAGCAGTTCTTC
CDR3: CASSHDRVSDNEQFF

J: TRBJ1-4
V: TRBV1
size: .
D: .
DNA: TGCACCAGCAGCCGCTGGGGGACAGGGCACGAAAAACTGTTTTTT
CDR3: CTSSRWGTGHEKLFF

J: TRBJ2-5
V: TRBV6-1
size: .
D: .
DNA: TGTGCCAGCAGTGATAGCGCAGAGACCCAGTACTTC
CDR3: CASSDSAETQYF

J: TRBJ1-1
V: TRBV7-3
size: .
D: .
DNA: TGTGCCAGCAGCCCCCTCCCGGGGTTGAACACTGAAGCTTTCTTT
CDR3: CASSPLPGLNTEAFF

J: TRBJ2-3
V: TRBV9
size: .
D: TRBD2
DNA: TGTGCCAGCAGCGTAGACAGCGGGAGGGGGGTAGATACGCAGTATTTT
CDR3: CASSVDSGRGVDTQYF

J: TRBJ1-1
V: TRBV28
size: .
D: .
DNA: TGTGCCAGCAGTTTCGGGGGGGTAAACACTGAAGCTTTCTTT
CDR3: CASSFGGVNTEAFF

J: TRBJ2-3
V: TRBV19
size: .
D: .
DNA: TGTGCCAGTAAGGAGGGAACCGATACGCAGTATTTT
CDR3: CASKEGTDTQYF

J: TRBJ2-1
V: TRBV6-4
size: .
D: .
DNA: TGTGCCAGCAGTTTCGCGGGGAGCTCCTACAATGAGCAGTTCTTC
CDR3: CASSFAGSSYNEQFF

J: TRBJ1-4
V: TRBV5-6
size: once
D: .
DNA: TGTGCCAGCAGCTTGGGTCGGGGTACAAATGAAAAACTGTTTTTT
CDR3: CASSLGRGTNEKLFF

J: TRBJ2-6
V: TRBV6-4
size: .
D: TRBD1
DNA: TGTGCCAGCAGTGACTCGGGACAGGGCTCTGGGGCCAACGTCCTGACTTTC
CDR3: CASSDSGQGSGANVLTF

J: TRBJ1-5
V: TRBV27
size: .
D: .
DNA: TGTGCCAGCGGAAAAGGGGGGGTGGGGGGCTTGTATAGCAATCAGCCCCAGCATTTT
CDR3: CASGKGGVGGLYSNQPQHF

J: TRBJ2-7
V: TRBV15
size: .
D: TRBD1
DNA: TGTGCCACCAGCAGAGATCTACCGGGACAGGGGTACGAGCAGTACTTC
CDR3: CATSRDLPGQGYEQYF

J: TRBJ1-5
V: TRBV5-6
size: .
D: .
DNA: TGTGCCAGCAGCTTGATTGGTGAGGATCAGCCCCAGCATTTT
CDR3: CASSLIGEDQPQHF

J: TRBJ2-7
V: TRBV29-1
size: .
D: .
DNA: TGCAGCGTTCACGTGCGGACAGCGCTCTCGTACGAGCAGTACTTC
CDR3: CSVHVRTALSYEQYF

J: TRBJ1-2
V: TRBV6-5
size: .
D: .
DNA: TGTGCCAGCAGTTACTCGACTCGGAACTATGGCTACACCTTC
CDR3: CASSYSTRNYGYTF

J: TRBJ1-2
V: TRBV11-2
size: .
D: .
DNA: TGTGCCAGCAGCTTAGGAGCGGGAGGCTACACCTTC
CDR3: CASSLGAGGYTF

J: TRBJ2-7
V: TRBV25-1
size: once
D: .
DNA: TGTGCCAGCAGTTGGCAGGGGAGCTCCTACGAGCAGTACTTC
CDR3: CASSWQGSSYEQYF

J: TRBJ1-3
V: TRBV14
size: once
D: TRBD1
DNA: TGTGCCAGCAGTAGAACCGGGACAGATTCTGGAAACACCATATATTTT
CDR3: CASSRTGTDSGNTIYF

J: TRBJ2-7
V: TRBV6-5
size: .
D: TRBD1
DNA: TGTGCCAGCAGAAAAGAATACAGGGGGGACTACGAGCAGTACTTC
CDR3: CASRKEYRGDYEQYF

J: TRBJ1-2
V: TRBV29-1
size: .
D: TRBD1
DNA: TGCAGCGTTGATTTCCGGACAGGGCAATATGGCTACACCTTC
CDR3: CSVDFRTGQYGYTF

J: TRBJ1-2
V: TRBV7-8
size: .
D: .
DNA: TGTGCCAGCAGCTTAGACGGCAGGGTCTATGGCTACACCTTC
CDR3: CASSLDGRVYGYTF

J: TRBJ2-7
V: TRBV19
size: .
D: TRBD2
DNA: TGTGCCACTGACAGCGGGACGGGGAGGCCAGCCTACGAGCAGTACTTC
CDR3: CATDSGTGRPAYEQYF

J: TRBJ1-2
V: TRBV7-2
size: .
D: TRBD1
DNA: TGTGCCAGCAGCTCCCAAACAGGGGGCGCGGGCTATGGCTACACCTTC
CDR3: CASSSQTGGAGYGYTF

J: TRBJ2-7
V: TRBV18
size: few
D: TRBD2
DNA: TGTGCCAGCTCACCCCCTGGCGGCGGGAGCTACGAGCAGTACTTC
CDR3: CASSPPGGGSYEQYF

J: TRBJ1-5
V: TRBV27
size: .
D: TRBD1
DNA: TGTGCCAGCAGTAGACAGGGGGCGGGTCAGCCCCAGCATTTT
CDR3: CASSRQGAGQPQHF

J: TRBJ2-7
V: TRBV19
size: .
D: TRBD1
DNA: TGTGCCAGTAGCCTATCTACCGGGACAGGGGTGAGTGAGCAGTACTTC
CDR3: CASSLSTGTGVSEQYF